This T cell receptor beta chain emerged from a study of blood T cells in healthy people across ages. Germline V lookup: CDR1 LGHNA, CDR2 YNFKEQ. Germline trimming cut 4 bases from V and 5 bases from J; bases unmatched to any gene: 10. The CDR3 spans 15 residues. This clonotype showed up many times. For the second PCR, which ran for about 7 to 12 cycles, a sample-barcoded 5' primer and a J-beta primer mix were used. Via MiXCR, TCRdb re-called the 5' RACE reads, giving one row per CDR3 protein. The sample lists about 1.6 million distinct CDR3 sequences, 30% to 40% occurring once. This chain links TRBV4-2 with TRBJ2-7; 8 bases match TRBD2. The clonotype was recovered from a woman aged 25 to 39 in good health. Sequenced input: blood. CDR3 coding DNA: TGTGCCAGCAGCCGAGTTTCAGCGGGGGAACACGAGCAGTACTTC. Translated, it gives CASSRVSAGEHEQYF.